The next 18 T cell receptor beta chains were all read from a single sample in a study of cytotoxic CD8 clonotypes in ibrutinib-treated CLL. TCRdb's copy holds only in-frame clones and misses some; the assay was immunoSEQ multiplex PCR. This table has about 160,000 clones, around 80% appearing once. The sample here was PBMCs, taken after 24 months of ibrutinib treatment. The receptors stem from a human donor with chronic lymphocytic leukemia.

The sample holds a few counts of this clone. The chain couples TRBV6-9 to TRBJ2-7; 7 bases match TRBD1. The CDR3 sequence is 14 residues long. Germline CDR1 MNHGY, CDR2 SVAAGI. V lost 6 bases, J lost 4 bases, and 9 bases stayed unmatched. For the CDR3, the DNA is TGTGCCAGCAGGACGGACAGGAGAAGTTACGAGCAGTACTTC. Translated, it gives CASRTDRRSYEQYF.

This chain links TRBV19 with TRBJ1-1, with 8 bases that match TRBD1. Germline loops: CDR1 LNHDA, CDR2 SQIVND (reference sequence). V gave up 3 bases and J gave up 3 bases; unmatched junction bases: 3. This CDR3 region has 14 residues. The CDR3 DNA reads TGTGCCAGTAGTATTACACAGGGGGACACTGAAGCTTTCTTT. It encodes CASSITQGDTEAFF.

V usage is TRBV5-1 and J usage is TRBJ1-1; D is uncertain. This CDR3 spans 16 amino acids. V was pared by 0 bases and J by 1 base, with 13 bases between. Germline V gene sequence: CDR1 SGHRS, CDR2 YFSETQ. DNA for the CDR3: TGCGCCAGCAGCTTGGCCCTAGCACTTAAGAACACTGAAGCTTTCTTT. It translates to CASSLALALKNTEAFF. Supplemented by reference TRBV5-1 and TRBJ1-1, the full variable domain reads KAGVTQTPRYLIKTRGQQVTLSCSPISGHRSVSWYQQTPGQGLQFLFEYFSETQRNKGNFPGRFSGRQFSNSRSEMNVSTLELGDSALYLCASSLALALKNTEAFFGQGTRLTVV.

This clone has just a few counts. This chain joins TRBV7-2 and TRBJ1-1; perhaps TRBD1 as D (5 bases). Germline V gives CDR1 SGHTA, CDR2 FQGNSA. This CDR3 contains 14 residues. The V end lost 5 bases, the J end lost 4 bases, and 14 bases lay between the germline ends. Written as DNA, the CDR3 is TGTGCCAGCAGCAAATCAGGGTTAGGCACTGAAGCTTTCTTT. This gives the protein CASSKSGLGTEAFF. Full variable domain (outside the CDR3, taken from reference TRBV7-2 and TRBJ1-1): GAGVSQSPSNKVTEKGKDVELRCDPISGHTALYWYRQSLGQGLEFLIYFQGNSAPDKSGLPSDRFSAERTGGSVSTLTIQRTQQEDSAVYLCASSKSGLGTEAFFGQGTRLTVV.

This clone was counted only a few times. The chain links TRBV5-1 to TRBJ1-6, with D possibly matching TRBD1 (5 bases). V dropped 7 bases and J dropped 6 bases, with 11 bases sitting between them. This CDR3 region has 13 residues. CDR1 and CDR2 (germline): SGHRS, YFSETQ. The CDR3 loop reads CASSTDSNSPLHF. As DNA, the CDR3 is TGCGCCAGCTCCACCGACAGTAATTCACCCCTCCACTTT.

The V call is TRBV29-1, the J call TRBJ2-3; TRBD1 is a possible D gene (6 bases). V was cut by 1 base and J by 4 bases, with 15 bases left in between. The germline gives CDR1 SQVTM, CDR2 ANQGSEA. This CDR3 is 15 amino acids long. The CDR3 bases are TGCAGCGTTGAAGTCGCGAACAGGGCGTCAGATACGCAGTATTTT. Protein sequence: CSVEVANRASDTQYF.

The chain couples TRBV5-1 to TRBJ2-3; D possibly corresponds to TRBD2 (7 bases). Germline CDR1 SGHRS, CDR2 YFSETQ. The ends were cut back, 0 bases at V and 5 bases at J, with 19 bases in the middle. This CDR3 is 17 amino acids long. The CDR3 DNA sequence: TGCGCCAGCAGCTTGGGGTTTCTACAGGGAGGGATAGATACGCAGTATTTT. It codes for CASSLGFLQGGIDTQYF.

This clone appeared once. The genes are TRBV7-3 and TRBJ2-1; TRBD2 matches 8 bases. From germline, CDR1 is SGHTA and CDR2 FQGTGA. This CDR3 region has 15 residues. The trim removed 4 bases at V and 7 bases at J, leaving 9 bases unmatched. The CDR3 region has the DNA TGTGCCAGCAGCTCCCTAGCGGGCGGGAGTAATGAGCAGTTCTTC. Translated: CASSSLAGGSNEQFF.

The chain couples TRBV11-3 to TRBJ2-7; 8 nucleotides agree with TRBD1. CDR1 SGHNT and CDR2 YENEEA come from the germline V gene. The CDR3 is 15 residues long. The ends lost 1 base at V and 4 bases at J; junction bases unmatched: 6. CDR3 loop: CASSLGPTGVYEQYF. The CDR3 DNA is TGTGCCAGCAGCTTAGGCCCGACAGGGGTTTACGAGCAGTACTTC.

This chain uses TRBV30 with TRBJ2-7, with D possibly TRBD1 on 6 matching bases. The germline V gene has CDR1 GTSNPN and CDR2 SVGIG (reference sequence). This CDR3 has 14 residues. Between the trimmed V and J ends, which lost 2 bases and 4 bases, there was a span of 15 bases. The CDR3 DNA follows: TGTGCCTGGAGTCGTCTGGGGGCTTTGTACGAGCAGTACTTC. It yields the protein CAWSRLGALYEQYF. The complete variable domain, with remaining parts taken from reference TRBV30 and TRBJ2-7, reads SQTIHQWPATLVQPVGSPLSLECTVEGTSNPNLYWYRQAAGRGLQLLFYSVGIGQISSEVPQNLSASRPQDRQFILSSKKLLLSDSGFYLCAWSRLGALYEQYFGPGTRLTVT.

The chain combines TRBV7-9 with TRBJ1-1; TRBD1 is a possible D gene (5 bases). The length of the CDR3 is 15 residues. Germline CDR1 is SEHNR and CDR2 is FQNEAQ (reference sequence). V lost 5 bases and J lost 2, with 15 bases in between. As DNA, the CDR3 is TGTGCCAGCAGCCGCCCGGGACGGGAAAACACTGAAGCTTTCTTT. Amino acids: CASSRPGRENTEAFF.

The J gene is TRBJ1-1, the V gene TRBV12-2; the D segment call TRBD1 is taken from the table without a DNA check. TRBV12-2 is flagged as a pseudogene. The CDR3 has 12 residues. DNA for the CDR3: TGTGCAAGTCGCTTAGGGGGGCTGAAGGCTTTCTTT. This sequence encodes CASRLGGLKAFF.

The V and J genes are TRBV6-5 and TRBJ1-1; tentative D call: TRBD1 (5 bases). The V end lost 6 bases, the J end lost 11 bases, and 13 bases lay between the germline ends. Per the germline V gene, CDR1 is MNHEY and CDR2 is SVGAGI. This CDR3 is built from 11 residues. The DNA for the CDR3 is TGTGCCAGCAGCCGGGGGTCCGGGGCTTTCTTT. Amino acid sequence: CASSRGSGAFF.

The genes are TRBV5-1 and TRBJ1-2; D is perhaps TRBD1 (6 bases). There are 15 residues in the CDR3. The V gene lost 0 bases and the J gene lost 1 base, with 10 bases spanning the gap. Per the germline V gene, CDR1 is SGHRS and CDR2 is YFSETQ. CDR3 nucleotide sequence: TGCGCCAGCAGCTTGGCGGGGGGGCATAACTATGGCTACACCTTC. It yields the protein CASSLAGGHNYGYTF.

The chain links TRBV4-1 to TRBJ1-2; D gene unclear. The CDR3 is 13 residues long. Trimming removed 0 bases from V and 8 bases from J, with 10 bases in between. Looked up from germline, CDR1 is MGHRA and CDR2 is YSYEKL. The CDR3 bases are TGCGCCAGCAGCCAAGATCCCGGAGGCGGCTACACCTTC. This codes for CASSQDPGGGYTF.

The rearrangement links TRBV18 to TRBJ1-1; D may be TRBD1 (5 bases). Trimming shortened V by 1 base and J by 5 bases, and 14 bases separated the two germline ends. CDR1 KGHSH and CDR2 LQKENI come from the germline V gene. The CDR3 is 15 amino acids. The CDR3 sequence: CASSPQRGSETEAFF. DNA of the CDR3: TGTGCCAGCTCACCACAGAGGGGAAGTGAAACTGAAGCTTTCTTT.

CDR3 DNA sequence: TGCGCCAGCAGCCAAGGTAGGAGGGCTACCGAAGCTTTCTTT. Its protein product is CASSQGRRATEAFF. The V and J genes are TRBV4-3 and TRBJ1-1; D is unclear. The CDR3 length is 14 residues. Germline CDR1 and CDR2: LGHNA and YSLEER. Trimming cost V 1 base and J 8 bases, with 14 bases left between them.

The CDR3 region has the DNA TGTGCCAGCAGCTTAGGGACGGGAGCGCTCGAGCAGTACTTC. This codes for CASSLGTGALEQYF. This chain joins TRBV7-2 and TRBJ2-7; perhaps TRBD2 as D (6 bases). Germline V gives CDR1 SGHTA, CDR2 FQGNSA. The CDR3 runs 14 residues. Trimming took 1 base from V and 6 from J, leaving 13 bases between them.